This T cell receptor (beta chain) is from a study of T-cell reconstitution after alpha-beta-depleted transplantation in children. The CDR3 runs 12 residues. Trimming left V 6 bases short and J 0 bases short, with 6 bases between. As to this clonotype: Its target is unknown. A much larger clone differs from this one at a single base, so this may be a read error.

Notes on the study in general: Most T-cell counts and diversity one year after the transplant came from T cells that were newly produced.

TCRbeta library preparation incorporated unique molecular identifiers. TCRdb itself ran the PCR reads through MiXCR, one entry per CDR3 protein. The sample has 670,000 or so distinct CDR3 sequences, about an eighth seen once; the top ten hold 0.79%. The sequence was obtained from a girl aged 2-15 years with congenital amegakaryocytic thrombocytopenia, due to receive a stem cell transplant. The genes are TRBV12-3 or TRBV12-4 and TRBJ2-7; no definite D call. Source: PBMCs, taken before TCRalphabeta/CD19-depleted stem cell transplant. CDR3: CASRQSSYEQYF. CDR3 nucleotides: TGTGCCAGCAGACAGTCCTCCTACGAGCAGTACTTC.